This TCR beta chain stems from a study of blood T cell repertoires in COVID-19. Original methodology: How many nucleated cells were present was estimated from reference gene primer amplification. The table came from immunoSEQ multiplex PCR; TCRdb's copy has only in-frame clones and leaves some out. That table is the source of V, J and clone size, and D and trimming were worked out from the DNA. The table records more than 15,000 clones, 80% to 85% of them present only once. CDR1 WSHSY and CDR2 SAAADI come from the germline V gene. V was cut by 4 bases and J by 0 bases, with 7 bases left in between. CDR3 size: 14 residues.

This sequence joins TRBV10-2 and TRBJ2-1; D is ambiguous. Sequencing was done on a sample of peripheral blood. The receptor was derived from a man older than 75 with active or convalescent COVID-19. In DNA form, the CDR3 reads TGCGCCAGCAGTGGCCAGCGCTCCTACAATGAGCAGTTCTTC. Residues: CASSGQRSYNEQFF.